A selection of T cell receptor beta chains follows, all from one sample in a study of shared T cell receptors in the human thymus. Clones were sequenced by immunoSEQ multiplex PCR, and TCRdb holds only the in-frame ones, with some missing. The profile shows just under 550,000 clones, around three quarters of them singletons. These data also featured in a second study, about human thymus T cells.

Sample: thymocytes. All receptors derive from a boy under three years old with a congenital heart defect. The conserved cysteine and the conserved F or W are not part of the CDR3 here.

TRBV29-1	TRBJ2-7	SVEDSGRHEQY
TRBV15	TRBJ1-5	ATSRESHSNQPQH
TRBV30	TRBJ2-3	AWKTGVQDTQY
TRBV10-3	TRBJ2-7	AIEGQGPFSYEQY
TRBV25-1	TRBJ2-5	ASSEGLAGETQY
TRBV9	TRBJ1-2	ASSTRQGPNYGYT
TRBV29-1	TRBJ1-5	SPGGQTVSNQPQH
TRBV9	TRBJ1-3	ASSVEGGRDRGLDSGNTIY
TRBV29-1	TRBJ2-6	SVATGGGLAGANVLT
TRBV7-9	TRBJ2-1	AIWARGNEQF
TRBV5-4	TRBJ2-7	ASSWTGHPTYEQY
TRBV19	TRBJ2-3	ARKIAGCTDTQY
TRBV5-4	TRBJ2-7	ASSSFRDRSSGEQY
TRBV5-1	TRBJ1-1	ASSLQGKGEAF
TRBV27	TRBJ2-2	ASSLAKGAGGPGTGELF